This TCR beta chain is from a study of T cell responses to AZD1222 COVID-19 vaccine. In the study overall: It was second doses at about 4 or about 12 weeks that were pooled. General observations from the study: Donors, mostly white British, included more females; clonal diversity was possibly underestimated. Mapped onto spike, vaccine-associated CD4 TCRs spanned it and were dominant at 160-218 and 743-854. Nearly half of spike-specific TCRs reportedly target unmutated variant regions.

Profiled with immunoSEQ multiplex PCR; TCRdb holds only in-frame clones, not every one. Of roughly 120,000 clones in the sample, more than 70% were seen once. The CDR3 extends over 15 amino acids. V was cut by 4 bases and J by 5 bases, with 15 bases left in between. CDR1 is SGHRS and CDR2 is YFSETQ in the germline V gene. A remark on this clone: Its antigen is not known.

This clonotype was sampled from an adult in good health. Source: peripheral blood, taken on day 0 of AZD1222 vaccination. This chain links TRBV5-1 with TRBJ1-4; D is undetermined. The CDR3 DNA follows: TGCGCCAGCAGCGGTACTGGTAGGGTCAATGAAAAACTGTTTTTT. Translation: CASSGTGRVNEKLFF. Filled out from reference TRBV5-1 and TRBJ1-4, the complete variable domain reads KAGVTQTPRYLIKTRGQQVTLSCSPISGHRSVSWYQQTPGQGLQFLFEYFSETQRNKGNFPGRFSGRQFSNSRSEMNVSTLELGDSALYLCASSGTGRVNEKLFFGSGTQLSVL.